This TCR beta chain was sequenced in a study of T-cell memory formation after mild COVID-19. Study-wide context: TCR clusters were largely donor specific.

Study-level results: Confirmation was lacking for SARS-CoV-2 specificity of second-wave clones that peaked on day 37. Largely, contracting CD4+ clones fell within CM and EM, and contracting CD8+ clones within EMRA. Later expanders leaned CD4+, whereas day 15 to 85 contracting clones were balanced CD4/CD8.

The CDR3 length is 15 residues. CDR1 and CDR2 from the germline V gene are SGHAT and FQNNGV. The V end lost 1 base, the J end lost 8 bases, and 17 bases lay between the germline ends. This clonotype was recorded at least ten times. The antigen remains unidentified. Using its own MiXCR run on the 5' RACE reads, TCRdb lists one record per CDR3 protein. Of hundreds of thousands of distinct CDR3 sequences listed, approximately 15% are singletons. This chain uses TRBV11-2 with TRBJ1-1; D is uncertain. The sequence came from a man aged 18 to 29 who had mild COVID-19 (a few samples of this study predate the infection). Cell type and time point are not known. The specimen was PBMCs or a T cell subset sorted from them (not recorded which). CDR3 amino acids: CASSLGSAPDREAFF. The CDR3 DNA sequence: TGTGCCAGCAGCTTAGGTTCGGCTCCCGACCGAGAAGCTTTCTTT.